This paragraph covers one TCR beta chain sequence. The target of this receptor is not known. No much larger clone is present one base from it, and per-base qualities are unavailable. This specimen belongs to a study of shared clonotypes between healthy human individuals (dated by TCRdb to about 2020). Study-wide context: A couple of women and three men aged 18 to 49 years were included in the cohort. Per donor, three plates each were used for CD4 naive and CD4 memory, two for CD8 naive, and one for CD8 memory. Blood TCR repertoires of about 5 healthy adults were deeply sequenced to estimate repertoire size and the extent of clonotype sharing between individuals. Each donor's leukapheresis produced roughly between roughly 0.94 and 9.5 billion PBMCs. To increase sequencing depth and limit assay-specific biases, different laboratories used diverse techniques to prepare libraries and sequence TCR repertoires.

Findings and caveats that apply to the study as a whole: Estimated clonotype richness was generally larger for naive than for memory subsets. Incomplete sequencing was indicated by rarefaction of sorted-subset datasets, despite the large sequencing depth. Compared with non-shared clonotypes, clonotypes shared by all four sorted-subset donors had higher generation probabilities. Sampling was limited to blood, and TCR repertoires in tissue likely differ from TCR repertoires in blood. Based on pairwise subsampling, the degree of clonotype sharing among donors was expected to be affected by sequencing depth. About 4.5% of naive CD4, 3.5% of naive CD8, 2.3% of memory CD4, and 0.4% of memory CD8 clonotypes were shared across several donors. Because the study included only a small number of donors, the genetic and exposure-history diversity represented was limited.

The donors were healthy, HIV-negative adults with no recently reported acute infections or vaccinations. Every donor was a Caucasian adult living in Nashville, Tennessee, USA. CD4+ T cells were enriched through magnetic negative selection, after which naive cells were positively selected on CD45RA and the remaining negative fraction served as the memory subset. Blood was collected by leukapheresis, and PBMCs were isolated by Ficoll-Histopaque density gradient centrifugation and then cryopreserved in liquid nitrogen vapor phase. Purity and quantity of every magnetically sorted T cell population were checked by analytical flow cytometry. Each sorted fraction had its genomic DNA isolated and then quantified by UV absorbance on a Nanodrop 2000c. The junction shows trimming of 3 bases on V and 7 bases on J, plus 13 bases between the germline ends. The germline V gene (reference sequence) gives CDR1 as MNHEY and CDR2 as SMNVEV. Spanning cysteine to phenylalanine, the CDR3 consists of 14 amino acids. The DNA shown is the 42-base CDR3, in frame from base 1.

Using the deep immunoSEQ assay, TCR CDR3 regions were amplified from genomic DNA by multiplex PCR. Extracted genomic DNA from each cell subset was spread evenly across all wells of several immunoSEQ 96-well plates, with each plate serving as a replicate. For sorted subsets, 200 to 250 ng genomic DNA, equal to about 30,000 T cell genomes, was loaded into each replicate PCR. The purified libraries were quantified using a Qubit 3.0 fluorometer, sized with a Bioanalyzer 2100, and then quantified again using the KAPA Library Quantification kit. Every immunoSEQ 96-well plate was sequenced on a dedicated single-read 150-cycle Illumina NextSeq 550 flow cell. As for the authors' bioinformatics: The immunoSEQ output contained only junctional sequences without quality scores, so filtering could not match that applied to full-length reads. Sequences were annotated with PyIR, a Python wrapper for IgBLAST v1.9, using IMGT germline references to assign V/J genes and CDR3. Reads were filtered out if the reads had weak V/J assignments (E-value above 1e-6), no CDR3, stop codons, out-of-frame junctions, or ambiguous translated residues. V3J clonotypes were defined as sequences sharing an identical inferred V gene, J gene, and CDR3 amino acid sequence. To compute the percentage overlap between repertoires, the number of shared unique clonotypes was divided by the size of the smaller repertoire. Repertoire richness was assessed with RTK rarefaction, the Chao1 estimator, and Recon v2.1 estimates of unobserved clonotypes. For all TCRbeta clonotypes obtained by the gDNA method from a handful of donors, generation probabilities were computed with OLGA. Held by TCRdb, this immuneACCESS table contains in-frame sequences only and omits some clones. Under half of the omission traces to an unresolved V gene where checked; the cause of the rest is unknown. The V and J calls and the clone size are those of that table, but D and trimming were determined from the DNA. The sample contains over 850,000 clones, more than 75% of them found a single time. The top ten hold approximately 0.5% of the sample.

The TCR originated in a man between 18 and 35 years old in good health. Some clones in this sample may be carry-over from other donors' samples. The sample was memory CD4+ T cells from PBMCs. This specimen's cell subset or site label, per the study, means: CD45RA-negative fraction. The rearrangement joined TRBV27 to TRBJ1-5; a tentative D call is TRBD1 (5 bases match). The bases read TGTGCCAGCAGTTTGGGGGGTGGTGGGCAGCCCCAGCATTTT. It codes for CASSLGGGGQPQHF.